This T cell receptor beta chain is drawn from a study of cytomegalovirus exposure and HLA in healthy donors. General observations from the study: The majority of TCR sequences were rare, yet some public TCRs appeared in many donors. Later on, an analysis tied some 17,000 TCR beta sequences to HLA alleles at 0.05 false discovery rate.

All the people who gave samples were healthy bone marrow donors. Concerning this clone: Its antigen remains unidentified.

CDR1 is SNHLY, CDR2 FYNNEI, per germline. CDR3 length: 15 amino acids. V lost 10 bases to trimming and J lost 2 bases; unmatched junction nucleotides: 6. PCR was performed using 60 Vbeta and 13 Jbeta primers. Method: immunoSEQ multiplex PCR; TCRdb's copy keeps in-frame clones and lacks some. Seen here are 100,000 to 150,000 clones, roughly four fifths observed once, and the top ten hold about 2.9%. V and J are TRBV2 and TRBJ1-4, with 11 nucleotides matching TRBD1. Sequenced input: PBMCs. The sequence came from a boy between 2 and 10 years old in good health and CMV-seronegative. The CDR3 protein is CATRTGGRTNEKLFF. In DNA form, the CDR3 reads TGTGCCACCCGGACAGGGGGCCGGACTAATGAAAAACTGTTTTTT.